This T cell receptor (beta chain) appears in the sequencing data of a study of blood T cell repertoires in COVID-19. Two consecutive negative NP/OP PCR tests, clearance, or resolved symptoms defined Cohort 3 recovery. Libraries were prepared by immunoSEQ multiplex PCR; TCRdb keeps only in-frame clonotypes and omits some of them. The sample shows 250,000 to 300,000 clones, about nine tenths of them seen only once. The CDR3 has 14 residues. Trimming shortened V by 0 bases and J by 9 bases, and 12 bases separated the two germline ends. Per the germline V gene, CDR1 is SNHLY and CDR2 is FYNNEI. V and J are TRBV2 and TRBJ1-3; D call uncertain. The sample consisted of PBMCs or T cells enriched from blood (not recorded which). This clonotype was obtained from a woman between 40 and 55 years old who had recovered from COVID-19. The CDR3 sequence: CASSEALRGITIYF. CDR3 coding DNA: TGTGCCAGCAGTGAAGCGCTTCGGGGTATCACCATATATTTT.